The 12 T cell receptor beta chains below all came from one sample that was sequenced in a study of shared clonotypes between healthy human individuals. CD45RO-negative CD8 cells positively selected for CCR7 made up the naive population, which excluded terminally differentiated effector memory CD45RA+ cells. Using immunoSEQ multiplex PCR, the repertoire was profiled, and TCRdb retains in-frame clones only, with some absent. The data contain around 2.1 million clones, approximately 94% of them singletons. Sequencing was carried out using naive CD8+ T cells from PBMCs. The origin of the receptors is a man aged 18 to 30 in good health. Some clones in this sample may be carry-over from other donors' samples.

This chain links TRBV7-9 with TRBJ1-2; 7 bases are shared with TRBD1. CDR3 length: 17 residues. Germline V gene sequence: CDR1 SEHNR, CDR2 FQNEAQ (reference sequence). V lost 7 bases, J lost 5 bases, and 19 bases stayed unmatched. The CDR3 sequence is CASTNPLRWGTDYGYTF. The CDR3 DNA is TGTGCCAGCACCAATCCCCTCAGGTGGGGGACAGATTATGGCTACACCTTC.

The rearrangement joins TRBV10-3 to TRBJ1-2; D is possibly TRBD1 (5 bases). V gave up 6 bases and J gave up 4 bases, with 12 bases separating them. Germline CDR1 is ENHRY and CDR2 is SYGVKD. The CDR3 length is 13 residues. The CDR3 coding sequence is TGTGCCATCAGCACCGACAGCCCCTATGGCTACACCTTC. Translated, it gives CAISTDSPYGYTF.

This clone was detected once. This rearrangement joins TRBV19 to TRBJ1-4; 7 bases agree with TRBD1. The germline V gene has CDR1 LNHDA and CDR2 SQIVND (reference sequence). This CDR3 is built from 16 residues. V shed 5 bases and J 5 bases; nucleotides not matched to a gene: 11. This CDR3 is CASSAHPTGMNEKLFF. CDR3 coding DNA: TGTGCCAGTAGTGCCCACCCGACAGGGATGAATGAAAAACTGTTTTTT.

V usage is TRBV27 and J usage is TRBJ2-7; a possible D gene is TRBD1 (6 bases). The CDR3 spans 14 residues. V was clipped by 5 bases and J by 4 bases, with 15 bases between them. Germline CDR1 reads MNHEY; CDR2 reads SMNVEV (reference sequence). CDR3 coding DNA: TGTGCCAGCAGTCTTACAGGGCCCCAATACGAGCAGTACTTC. Amino acid sequence: CASSLTGPQYEQYF.

Comments on this clone: In the same sample, other DNA sequences code for this CDR3. The chain has TRBV5-8 and TRBJ1-5; D is undetermined. The V and J ends lost 0 bases and 7 bases respectively, with 2 bases between them. This CDR3 comprises 11 residues. Germline V gives CDR1 SGHTS, CDR2 YDEGEE. In nucleotides, the CDR3 is TGTGCCAGCAGCTTGGCGCAGCCCCAGCATTTT. This codes for CASSLAQPQHF.

Only one count was recorded for this clone. This rearrangement joins TRBV5-6 to TRBJ2-3; TRBD2 matches 8 bases. Trimming at V came to 5 bases and at J to 6 bases, leaving 14 bases not matched to a gene. CDR1 SGHDT and CDR2 YYEEEE come from the germline V gene. The length of the CDR3 is 16 residues. The CDR3 DNA reads as TGTGCCAGCAGACTCTCCCAGAGCGGGAGAGCGGATACGCAGTATTTT. It specifies CASRLSQSGRADTQYF.

The rearrangement links TRBV4-2 to TRBJ2-7, with 10 bases matching TRBD2. V was pared by 4 bases and J by 4 bases, with 10 bases of the junction left unmatched. Germline loops: CDR1 LGHNA, CDR2 YNFKEQ. This CDR3 has 16 residues. CDR3 in DNA: TGTGCCAGCAGCCCGGTTGGACTAGCGGAGGGGTACGAGCAGTACTTC. This encodes CASSPVGLAEGYEQYF.

The chain uses TRBV7-8 and TRBJ2-1; D unclear. The CDR3 length is 14 residues. V was trimmed by 7 bases and J by 0 bases, leaving 10 bases between them. Germline CDR1 is SGHVS and CDR2 is FQNEAQ. The CDR3 loop is CASNSGFSYNEQFF. The DNA of the CDR3 is TGTGCCAGCAACTCTGGCTTCTCCTACAATGAGCAGTTCTTC. Filled out from reference TRBV7-8 and TRBJ2-1, the complete variable domain reads GAGVSQSPRYKVAKRGQDVALRCDPISGHVSLFWYQQALGQGPEFLTYFQNEAQLDKSGLPSDRFFAERPEGSVSTLKIQRTQQEDSAVYLCASNSGFSYNEQFFGPGTRLTVL.

This rearrangement joins TRBV5-1 to TRBJ1-5; no firm D call. V shed 0 bases and J shed 9 bases, with 10 bases lying between them. CDR3 length: 13 amino acids. Per the germline V gene, CDR1 is SGHRS and CDR2 is YFSETQ. Here the CDR3 reads CASSLDSVRPQHF. The CDR3 DNA reads as TGCGCCAGCAGCTTGGATTCAGTCAGGCCCCAGCATTTT.

V gene TRBV28 combines with J gene TRBJ2-3; 9 bases align to TRBD2. Trimming took 5 bases from V and 0 from J; bases not matched to a gene: 9. The CDR3 extends over 17 amino acids. Germline values: CDR1 MDHEN, CDR2 SYDVKM. Here the CDR3 reads CASSGREGPTSTDTQYF. CDR3 coding DNA: TGTGCCAGCAGTGGGCGGGAGGGCCCTACTAGCACAGATACGCAGTATTTT. Variable domain in full (rest from reference TRBV28 and TRBJ2-3): DVKVTQSSRYLVKRTGEKVFLECVQDMDHENMFWYRQDPGLGLRLIYFSYDVKMKEKGDIPEGYSVSREKKERFSLILESASTNQTSMYLCASSGREGPTSTDTQYFGPGTRLTVL.

CDR3 in amino acids: CASSQDGGRREGTYNEQFF. CDR3 sequence (DNA): TGCGCCAGCAGCCAAGACGGTGGTAGGCGGGAGGGCACCTACAATGAGCAGTTCTTC. The J gene is TRBJ2-1, the V gene TRBV4-3; 9 bases agree with TRBD2. The germline V gene encodes CDR1 LGHNA and CDR2 YSLEER. The CDR3 has 19 residues. The V and J ends lost 0 bases and 2 bases, in that order; junction bases with no gene match: 11.

The chain couples TRBV2 to TRBJ2-2; D gene unclear. Germline V lookup: CDR1 SNHLY, CDR2 FYNNEI. This CDR3 has 18 residues. The V end lost 2 bases, the J end lost 0 bases, and 16 bases lay between the germline ends. CDR3 nucleotide sequence: TGTGCCAGCAGTGAACACCCGACAATAGAACCGAACACCGGGGAGCTGTTTTTT. This gives the protein CASSEHPTIEPNTGELFF.